This T cell receptor (beta chain) was sequenced in a study of shared clonotypes between healthy human individuals. Notes on the study in general: On the whole, naive subsets had larger estimated richness than memory subsets had. Lower generation probabilities were found for non-shared clonotypes than for those shared by all four donors.

Only one count was recorded for this clone. What it binds is not known. The V gene's germline CDR1 is LGHNA and CDR2 YNFKEQ. The CDR3 is 14 residues long. Deletions cut 3 bases from V and 7 bases from J, with 13 bases between. The naive CD8 fraction comprised CD45RO-negative cells positively selected for CCR7 and excluded terminally differentiated effector memory CD45RA+ cells. Healthy adults negative for HIV, lacking recent acute infections or vaccinations, served as donors. Donors, without exception, were Caucasian adults residing in Nashville, Tennessee. Repertoires were generated with immunoSEQ multiplex PCR, while TCRdb's copy carries only in-frame clones and drops some. The data hold some 2 million clones, with about 94% observed a single time.

This chain joins TRBV4-2 and TRBJ1-5; D possibly corresponds to TRBD1 (5 bases). The clonotype originates from a man aged 18 to 30 in good health. Material for sequencing was naive CD8+ T cells sorted from blood. The CDR3, as DNA: TGTGCCAGCAGCCATTCGGACATACTCCAGCCCCAGCATTTT. This sequence encodes CASSHSDILQPQHF.